This T cell receptor (beta chain) comes out of a study of cytomegalovirus exposure and HLA in healthy donors. PCR employed 60 Vbeta and 13 Jbeta primers. Assay: immunoSEQ multiplex PCR; the TCRdb copy retains only in-frame clones and omits some. The data hold 280,000 or so clones, with about 87% observed a single time. Germline V gene lookup returns CDR1 MNHNS and CDR2 SASEGT. This CDR3 spans 16 amino acids. Unmatched junction bases numbered 1, after V lost 0 bases and J lost 0 bases. This rearrangement joins TRBV6-1 to TRBJ2-7; 11 bases fit TRBD1. This TCR came from a woman under 30 in good health and CMV-seronegative. Sequenced sample: PBMCs. CDR3 sequence reads: CASSEAGTGGSYEQYF. The CDR3 DNA reads TGTGCCAGCAGTGAAGCGGGGACAGGGGGCTCCTACGAGCAGTACTTC.